The sequence of this TCR beta chain was determined in a study of T cells after yellow fever vaccination. TCRdb re-called the 5' RACE reads through MiXCR, storing one row per CDR3 protein. The sample consists of approximately 580,000 distinct CDR3 sequences, roughly a sixth of them appearing once. A few counts support this clonotype. The trim removed 6 bases at V and 4 bases at J, leaving 2 bases unmatched. The CDR3 runs 13 residues. Germline-derived CDR1 and CDR2 are MNHNS and SASEGT. V is TRBV6-1 and J is TRBJ2-2, with 7 bases fitting TRBD2. This receptor was identified in a man aged 18 to 29 who received the YFV17D yellow fever vaccine. The sequencing here drew on PBMCs, taken more than 4 days after the first yellow fever vaccination. CDR3 in amino acids: CASRSGVTGELFF. CDR3 in DNA: TGTGCCAGCAGAAGCGGGGTCACCGGGGAGCTGTTTTTT.